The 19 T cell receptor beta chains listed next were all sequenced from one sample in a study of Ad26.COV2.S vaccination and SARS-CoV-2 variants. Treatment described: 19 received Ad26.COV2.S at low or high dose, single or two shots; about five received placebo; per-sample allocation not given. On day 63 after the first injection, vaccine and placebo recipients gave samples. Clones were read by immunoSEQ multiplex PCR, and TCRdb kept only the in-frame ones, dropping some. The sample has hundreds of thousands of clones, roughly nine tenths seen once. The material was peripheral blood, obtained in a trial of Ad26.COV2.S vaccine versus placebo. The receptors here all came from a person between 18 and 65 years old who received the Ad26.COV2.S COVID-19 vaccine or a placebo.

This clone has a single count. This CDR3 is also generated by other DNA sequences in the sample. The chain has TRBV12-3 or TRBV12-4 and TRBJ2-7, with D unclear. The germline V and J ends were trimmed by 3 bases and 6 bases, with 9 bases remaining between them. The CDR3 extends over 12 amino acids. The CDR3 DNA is TGTGCCAGCAGTTTTGGTGTAGCCGAGCAGTACTTC. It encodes CASSFGVAEQYF.

CDR3 coding DNA: TGTGCCAGCAGTGAAGCCGGGCACTGGAACACTGAAGCTTTCTTT. Protein sequence: CASSEAGHWNTEAFF. The chain recombines TRBV6-1 with TRBJ1-1; no clear D. Trimming took 0 bases from V and 1 from J, leaving 9 bases between them. The CDR3 totals 15 residues. Germline CDR1 MNHNS, CDR2 SASEGT.

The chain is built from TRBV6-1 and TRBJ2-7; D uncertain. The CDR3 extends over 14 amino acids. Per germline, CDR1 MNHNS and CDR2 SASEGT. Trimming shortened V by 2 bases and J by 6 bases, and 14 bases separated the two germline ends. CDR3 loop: CASSESWVGREQYF. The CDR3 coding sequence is TGTGCCAGCAGTGAATCTTGGGTAGGGCGCGAGCAGTACTTC.

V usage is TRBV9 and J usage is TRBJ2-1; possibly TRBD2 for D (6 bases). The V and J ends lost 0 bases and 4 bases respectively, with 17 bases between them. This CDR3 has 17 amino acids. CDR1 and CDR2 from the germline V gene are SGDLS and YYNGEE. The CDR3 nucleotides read TGTGCCAGCAGCGTAGGGTACGGGGGAGTCCGTTACAATGAGCAGTTCTTC. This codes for CASSVGYGGVRYNEQFF.

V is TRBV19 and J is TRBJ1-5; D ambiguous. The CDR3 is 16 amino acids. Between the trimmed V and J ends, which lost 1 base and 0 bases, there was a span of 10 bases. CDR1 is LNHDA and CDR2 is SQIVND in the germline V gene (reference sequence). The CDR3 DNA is TGTGCCAGTAGTATAGTTTGGGGTAGTAGCAATCAGCCCCAGCATTTT. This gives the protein CASSIVWGSSNQPQHF.

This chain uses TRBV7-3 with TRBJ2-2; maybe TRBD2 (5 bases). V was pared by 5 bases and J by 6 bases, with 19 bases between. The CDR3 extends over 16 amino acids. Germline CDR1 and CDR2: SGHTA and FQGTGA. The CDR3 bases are TGTGCCAGCAGCCCCCTCGTTGGACTTTACGCCGGGGAGCTGTTTTTT. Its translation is CASSPLVGLYAGELFF.

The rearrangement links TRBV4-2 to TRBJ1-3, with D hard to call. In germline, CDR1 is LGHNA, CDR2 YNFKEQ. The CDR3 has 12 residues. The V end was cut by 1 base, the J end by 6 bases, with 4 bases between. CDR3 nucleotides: TGTGCCAGCAGCCAAGCAGAAAACACCATATATTTT. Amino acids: CASSQAENTIYF.

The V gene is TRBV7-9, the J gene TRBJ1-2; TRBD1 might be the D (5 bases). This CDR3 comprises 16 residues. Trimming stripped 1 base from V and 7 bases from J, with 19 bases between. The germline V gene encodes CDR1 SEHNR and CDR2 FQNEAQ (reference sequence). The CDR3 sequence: CASSLGSGRVKIGYTF. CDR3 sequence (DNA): TGTGCCAGCAGCTTAGGTTCGGGCAGGGTGAAAATTGGCTACACCTTC. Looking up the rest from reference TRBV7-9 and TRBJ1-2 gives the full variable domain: DTGVSQNPRHKITKRGQNVTFRCDPISEHNRLYWYRQTLGQGPEFLTYFQNEAQLEKSRLLSDRFSAERPKGSFSTLEIQRTEQGDSAMYLCASSLGSGRVKIGYTFGSGTRLTVV.

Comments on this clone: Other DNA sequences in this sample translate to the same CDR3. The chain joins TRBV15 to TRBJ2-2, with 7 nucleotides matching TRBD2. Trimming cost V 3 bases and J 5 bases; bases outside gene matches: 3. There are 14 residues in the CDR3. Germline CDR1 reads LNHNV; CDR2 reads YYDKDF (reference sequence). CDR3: CATSRGGGTGELFF. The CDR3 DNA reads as TGTGCCACCAGCAGGGGCGGGGGTACCGGGGAGCTGTTTTTT.

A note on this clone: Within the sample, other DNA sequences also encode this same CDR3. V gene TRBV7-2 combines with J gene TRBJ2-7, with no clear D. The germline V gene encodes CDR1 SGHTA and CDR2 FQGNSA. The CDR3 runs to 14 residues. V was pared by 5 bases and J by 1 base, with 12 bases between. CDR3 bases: TGTGCCAGCAGCCCGCAGCCCGTATCCTACGAGCAGTACTTC. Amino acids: CASSPQPVSYEQYF. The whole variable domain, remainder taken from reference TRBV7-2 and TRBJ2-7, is GAGVSQSPSNKVTEKGKDVELRCDPISGHTALYWYRQSLGQGLEFLIYFQGNSAPDKSGLPSDRFSAERTGGSVSTLTIQRTQQEDSAVYLCASSPQPVSYEQYFGPGTRLTVT.

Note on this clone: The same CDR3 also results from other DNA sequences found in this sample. The CDR3 here is CASSPYDRNTEAFF. The CDR3 region has the DNA TGTGCCAGCAGTCCCTACGACAGGAACACTGAAGCTTTCTTT. The J gene is TRBJ1-1, the V gene TRBV27; possibly TRBD1 for D (5 bases). V lost 5 bases and J lost 1, with 11 bases in between. CDR1 MNHEY and CDR2 SMNVEV come from the germline V gene (reference sequence). The CDR3 length is 14 residues.

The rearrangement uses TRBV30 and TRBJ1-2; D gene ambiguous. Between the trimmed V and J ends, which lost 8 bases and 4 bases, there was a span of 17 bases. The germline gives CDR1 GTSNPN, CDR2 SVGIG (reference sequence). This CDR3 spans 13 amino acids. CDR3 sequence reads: CARKTPAGYGYTF. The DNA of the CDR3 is TGTGCCCGGAAGACACCGGCTGGCTATGGCTACACCTTC.

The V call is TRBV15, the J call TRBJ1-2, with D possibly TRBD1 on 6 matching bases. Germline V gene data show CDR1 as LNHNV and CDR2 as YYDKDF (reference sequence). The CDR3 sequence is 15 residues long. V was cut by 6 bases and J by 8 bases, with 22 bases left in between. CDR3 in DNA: TGTGCCACCAGTCCGAACCTTCCAGGGGCGCGGGGCTACACCTTC. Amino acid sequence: CATSPNLPGARGYTF. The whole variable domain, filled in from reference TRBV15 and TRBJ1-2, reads DAMVIQNPRYQVTQFGKPVTLSCSQTLNHNVMYWYQQKSSQAPKLLFHYYDKDFNNEADTPDNFQSRRPNTSFCFLDIRSPGLGDTAMYLCATSPNLPGARGYTFGSGTRLTVV.

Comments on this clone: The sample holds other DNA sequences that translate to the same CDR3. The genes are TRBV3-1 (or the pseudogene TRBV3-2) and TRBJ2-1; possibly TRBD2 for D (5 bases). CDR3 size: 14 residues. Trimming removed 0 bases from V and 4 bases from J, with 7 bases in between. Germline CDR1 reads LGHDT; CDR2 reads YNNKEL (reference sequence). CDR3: CASSQDGGYNEQFF. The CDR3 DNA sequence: TGTGCCAGCAGCCAAGATGGAGGTTACAATGAGCAGTTCTTC.

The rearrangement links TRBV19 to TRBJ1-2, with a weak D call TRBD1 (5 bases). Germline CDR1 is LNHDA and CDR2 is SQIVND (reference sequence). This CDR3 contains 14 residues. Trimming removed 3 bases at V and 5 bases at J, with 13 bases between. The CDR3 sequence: CASSIRDGVYGYTF. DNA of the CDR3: TGTGCCAGTAGTATTCGGGACGGAGTATATGGCTACACCTTC. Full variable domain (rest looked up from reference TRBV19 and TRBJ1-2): DGGITQSPKYLFRKEGQNVTLSCEQNLNHDAMYWYRQDPGQGLRLIYYSQIVNDFQKGDIAEGYSVSREKKESFPLTVTSAQKNPTAFYLCASSIRDGVYGYTFGSGTRLTVV.

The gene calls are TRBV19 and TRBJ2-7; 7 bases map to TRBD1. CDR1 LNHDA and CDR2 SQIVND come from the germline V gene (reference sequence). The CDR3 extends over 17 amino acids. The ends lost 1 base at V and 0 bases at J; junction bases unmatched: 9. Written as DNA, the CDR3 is TGTGCCAGTAGTATAGCTTTGAACAGGGGAAGCTCCTACGAGCAGTACTTC. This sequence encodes CASSIALNRGSSYEQYF.

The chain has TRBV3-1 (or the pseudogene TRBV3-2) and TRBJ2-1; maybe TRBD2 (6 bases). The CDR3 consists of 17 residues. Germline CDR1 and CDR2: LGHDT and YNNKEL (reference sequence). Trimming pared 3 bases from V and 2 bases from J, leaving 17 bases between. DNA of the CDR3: TGTGCCAGCAGCCAGGCATCTAGCGATCCCACCTACAATGAGCAGTTCTTC. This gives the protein CASSQASSDPTYNEQFF.

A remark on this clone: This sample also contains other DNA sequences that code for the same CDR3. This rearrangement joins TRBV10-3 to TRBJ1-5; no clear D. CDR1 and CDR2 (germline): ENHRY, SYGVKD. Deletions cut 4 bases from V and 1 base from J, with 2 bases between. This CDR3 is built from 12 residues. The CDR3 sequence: CAISGSNQPQHF. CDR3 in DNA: TGTGCCATCAGTGGCAGCAATCAGCCCCAGCATTTT.

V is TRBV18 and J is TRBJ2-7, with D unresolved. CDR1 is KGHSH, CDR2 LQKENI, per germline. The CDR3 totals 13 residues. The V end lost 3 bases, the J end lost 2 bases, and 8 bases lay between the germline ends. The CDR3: CASSPQVPYEQYF. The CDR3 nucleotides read TGTGCCAGCTCACCCCAGGTACCCTACGAGCAGTACTTC.